This T cell receptor (beta chain) emerged from a study of blood T cell repertoires in COVID-19. Overall study context: Nucleic acid was either cDNA or gDNA, and it came from T cells, B-cell-depleted T cells, or PBMCs.

Generated by immunoSEQ multiplex PCR, the TCRdb table keeps only in-frame clones and is missing some. This table has some 150,000 clones, 88% appearing once. The CDR3 consists of 15 residues. Per germline, CDR1 MDHEN and CDR2 SYDVKM. Trimming stripped 8 bases from V and 2 bases from J, with 19 bases between. The receptor's source is a man aged 45-60 years with active or convalescent COVID-19. The chain carries TRBV28 and TRBJ2-7; D perhaps matches TRBD1 (7 bases). Material: peripheral blood. CDR3 DNA: TGTGCCAGCCAGACAGGGACTCTCCTCACCTACGAGCAGTACTTC. Translation gives CASQTGTLLTYEQYF.